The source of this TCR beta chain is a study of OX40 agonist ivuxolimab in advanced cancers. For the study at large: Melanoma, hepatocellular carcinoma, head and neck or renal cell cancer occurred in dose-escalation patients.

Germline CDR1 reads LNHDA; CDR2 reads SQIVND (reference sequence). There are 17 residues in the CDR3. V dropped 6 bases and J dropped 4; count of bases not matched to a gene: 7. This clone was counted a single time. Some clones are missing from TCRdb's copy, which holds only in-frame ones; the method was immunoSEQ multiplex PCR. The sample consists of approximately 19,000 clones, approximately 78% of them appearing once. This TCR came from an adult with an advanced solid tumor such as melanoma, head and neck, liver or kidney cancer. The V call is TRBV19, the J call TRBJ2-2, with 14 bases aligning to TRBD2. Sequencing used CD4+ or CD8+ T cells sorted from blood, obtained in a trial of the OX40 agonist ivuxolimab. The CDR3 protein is CASSPDGTSGSTGELFF. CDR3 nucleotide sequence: TGTGCCAGTAGCCCTGATGGGACTAGCGGGAGCACCGGGGAGCTGTTTTTT. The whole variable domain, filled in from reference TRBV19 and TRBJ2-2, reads DGGITQSPKYLFRKEGQNVTLSCEQNLNHDAMYWYRQDPGQGLRLIYYSQIVNDFQKGDIAEGYSVSREKKESFPLTVTSAQKNPTAFYLCASSPDGTSGSTGELFFGEGSRLTVL.